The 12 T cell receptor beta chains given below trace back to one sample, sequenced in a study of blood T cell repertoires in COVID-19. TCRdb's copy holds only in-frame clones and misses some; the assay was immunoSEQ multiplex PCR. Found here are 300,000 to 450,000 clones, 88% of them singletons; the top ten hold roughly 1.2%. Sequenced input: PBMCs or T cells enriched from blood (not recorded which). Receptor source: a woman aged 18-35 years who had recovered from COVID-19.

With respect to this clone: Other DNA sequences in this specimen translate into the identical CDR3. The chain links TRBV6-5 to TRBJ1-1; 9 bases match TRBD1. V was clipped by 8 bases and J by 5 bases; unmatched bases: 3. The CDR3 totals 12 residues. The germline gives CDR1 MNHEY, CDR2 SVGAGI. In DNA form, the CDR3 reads TGTGCCAGCCAGACAGGGGGGACTGAAGCTTTCTTT. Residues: CASQTGGTEAFF.

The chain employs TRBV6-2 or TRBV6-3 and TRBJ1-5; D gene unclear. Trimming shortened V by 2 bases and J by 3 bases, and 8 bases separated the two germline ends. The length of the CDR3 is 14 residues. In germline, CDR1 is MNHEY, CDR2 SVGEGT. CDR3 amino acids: CASSYSGFNQPQHF. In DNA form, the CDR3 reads TGTGCCAGCAGTTACAGCGGATTCAATCAGCCCCAGCATTTT.

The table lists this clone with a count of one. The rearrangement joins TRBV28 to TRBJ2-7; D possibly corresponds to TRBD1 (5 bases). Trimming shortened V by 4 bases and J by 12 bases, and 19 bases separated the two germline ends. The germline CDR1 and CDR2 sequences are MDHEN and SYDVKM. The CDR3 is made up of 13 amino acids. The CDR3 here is CASSSGISVIPYF. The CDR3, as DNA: TGTGCCAGCAGTTCAGGGATAAGTGTAATTCCGTACTTC.

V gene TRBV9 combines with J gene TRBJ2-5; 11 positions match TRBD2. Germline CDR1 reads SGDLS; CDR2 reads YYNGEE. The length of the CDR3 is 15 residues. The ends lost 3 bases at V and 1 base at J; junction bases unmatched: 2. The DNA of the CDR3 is TGTGCCAGCAGCGGACTAGCGGGGCGCCAAGAGACCCAGTACTTC. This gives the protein CASSGLAGRQETQYF.

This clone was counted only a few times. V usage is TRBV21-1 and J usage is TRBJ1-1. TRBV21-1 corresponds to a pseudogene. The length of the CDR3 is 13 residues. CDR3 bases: TGTGCCAGCAGCAATCGTAGGAACACTGAAGCTTTCTTT. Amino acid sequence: CASSNRRNTEAFF.

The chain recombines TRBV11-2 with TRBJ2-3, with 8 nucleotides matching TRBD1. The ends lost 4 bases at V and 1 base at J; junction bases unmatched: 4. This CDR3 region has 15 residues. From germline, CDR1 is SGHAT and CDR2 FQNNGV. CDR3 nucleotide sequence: TGTGCCAGCAGCTCAGAGACAGGGGGCACAGATACGCAGTATTTT. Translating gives CASSSETGGTDTQYF. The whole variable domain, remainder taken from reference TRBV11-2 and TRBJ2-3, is EAGVAQSPRYKIIEKRQSVAFWCNPISGHATLYWYQQILGQGPKLLIQFQNNGVVDDSQLPKDRFSAERLKGVDSTLKIQPAKLEDSAVYLCASSSETGGTDTQYFGPGTRLTVL.

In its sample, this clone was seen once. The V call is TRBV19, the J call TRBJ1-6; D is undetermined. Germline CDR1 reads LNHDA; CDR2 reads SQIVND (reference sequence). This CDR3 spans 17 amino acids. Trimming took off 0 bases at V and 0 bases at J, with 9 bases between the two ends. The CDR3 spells CASSIDLRSSYNSPLHF. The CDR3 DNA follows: TGTGCCAGTAGTATAGATTTAAGGAGCTCCTATAATTCACCCCTCCACTTT. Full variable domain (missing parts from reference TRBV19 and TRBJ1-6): DGGITQSPKYLFRKEGQNVTLSCEQNLNHDAMYWYRQDPGQGLRLIYYSQIVNDFQKGDIAEGYSVSREKKESFPLTVTSAQKNPTAFYLCASSIDLRSSYNSPLHFGNGTRLTVT.

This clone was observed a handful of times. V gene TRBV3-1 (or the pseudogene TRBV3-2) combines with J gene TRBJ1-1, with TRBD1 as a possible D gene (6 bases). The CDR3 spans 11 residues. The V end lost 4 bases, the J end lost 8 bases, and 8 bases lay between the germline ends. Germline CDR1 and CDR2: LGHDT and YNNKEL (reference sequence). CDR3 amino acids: CASSLDSEAFF. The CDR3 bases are TGTGCCAGCAGCCTGGACAGCGAAGCTTTCTTT.

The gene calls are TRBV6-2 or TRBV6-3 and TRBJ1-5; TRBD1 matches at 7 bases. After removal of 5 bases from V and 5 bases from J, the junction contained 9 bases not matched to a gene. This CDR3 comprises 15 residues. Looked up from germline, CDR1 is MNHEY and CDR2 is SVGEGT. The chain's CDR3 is CASSSTTGTDQPQHF. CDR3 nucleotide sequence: TGTGCCAGCAGTAGCACGACAGGGACGGATCAGCCCCAGCATTTT.

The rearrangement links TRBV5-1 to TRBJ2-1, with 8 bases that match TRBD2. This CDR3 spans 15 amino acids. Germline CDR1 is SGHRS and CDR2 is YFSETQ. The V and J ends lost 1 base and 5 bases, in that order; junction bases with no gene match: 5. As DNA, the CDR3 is TGCGCCAGCAGCTTGTTAGCGCGGGGGGACAATGAGCAGTTCTTC. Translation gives CASSLLARGDNEQFF.

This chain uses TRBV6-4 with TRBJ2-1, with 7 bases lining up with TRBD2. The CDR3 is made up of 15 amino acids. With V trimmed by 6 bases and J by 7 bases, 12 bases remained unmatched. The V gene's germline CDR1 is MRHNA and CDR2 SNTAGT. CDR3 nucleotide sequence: TGTGCCAGCAGCGATGGCAAGGGAGCGGGAAATGAGCAGTTCTTC. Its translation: CASSDGKGAGNEQFF.

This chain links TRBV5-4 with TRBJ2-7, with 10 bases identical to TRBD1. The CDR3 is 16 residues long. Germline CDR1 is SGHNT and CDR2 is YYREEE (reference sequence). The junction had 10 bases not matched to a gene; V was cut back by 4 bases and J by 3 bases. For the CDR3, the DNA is TGTGCCAGCAGCCCCGTTCTCGGGACAGGGGACTACGAGCAGTACTTC. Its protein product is CASSPVLGTGDYEQYF.